One sample yielded the 23 T cell receptor beta chains listed below, sequenced in a study of blood T cell repertoires in COVID-19. Some clones are missing from TCRdb's copy, which holds only in-frame ones; the method was immunoSEQ multiplex PCR. The sample lists more than 65,000 clones, about 87% occurring once. Sequencing was done on a sample of peripheral blood. Every receptor here comes from a woman aged 50 to 65 with acute or convalescent COVID-19.

The V and J genes are TRBV19 and TRBJ1-5; 12 positions match TRBD1. Germline assignment: CDR1 LNHDA and CDR2 SQIVND (reference sequence). The J segment lost 0 bases and the V segment lost 4 bases, leaving 16 bases of the junction unmatched. The CDR3 has 21 amino acids. DNA of the CDR3: TGTGCCAGTAGTACGACCCGGGACAGGGGGCTCGGAAGGGGTAGCAATCAGCCCCAGCATTTT. Amino acid sequence: CASSTTRDRGLGRGSNQPQHF.

This clone appeared a few times. The chain combines TRBV28 with TRBJ1-5; D perhaps matches TRBD1 (6 bases). Germline CDR1 reads MDHEN; CDR2 reads SYDVKM. Trimming removed 7 bases from V and 0 bases from J, with 13 bases in between. The CDR3 runs 15 residues. CDR3 coding DNA: TGTGCCAGCAACTTCGGGACACATAGCAATCAGCCCCAGCATTTT. It yields the protein CASNFGTHSNQPQHF.

The rearrangement joins TRBV11-2 to TRBJ1-2; perhaps TRBD1 as D (6 bases). V lost 1 base and J lost 0, with 6 bases in between. Per the germline V gene, CDR1 is SGHAT and CDR2 is FQNNGV. This CDR3 region has 14 residues. Here the CDR3 reads CASSLAGANYGYTF. The CDR3 region has the DNA TGTGCCAGCAGCTTAGCAGGGGCTAACTATGGCTACACCTTC.

This chain uses TRBV19 with TRBJ1-5; D is unresolved. This CDR3 spans 14 amino acids. Per the germline V gene, CDR1 is LNHDA and CDR2 is SQIVND (reference sequence). V was pared by 4 bases and J by 6 bases, with 13 bases between. The DNA for the CDR3 is TGTGCCAGTAGTACACGACAAGGAGGTCAGCCCCAGCATTTT. Translated, it gives CASSTRQGGQPQHF.

This rearrangement joins TRBV3-1 (or the pseudogene TRBV3-2) to TRBJ2-1, with 7 bases aligning to TRBD1. Germline CDR1 and CDR2: LGHDT and YNNKEL (reference sequence). This CDR3 contains 15 residues. After removal of 0 bases from V and 12 bases from J, the junction contained 11 bases not matched to a gene. The CDR3 sequence: CASSQEGGQWALQFF. The CDR3 DNA sequence: TGTGCCAGCAGCCAAGAAGGGGGACAGTGGGCGTTGCAGTTCTTC.

As to this clone: Other DNA sequences in the sample encode the same CDR3. V usage is TRBV28 and J usage is TRBJ1-1; D is undetermined. CDR1 and CDR2 (germline): MDHEN, SYDVKM. CDR3 length: 14 amino acids. V was trimmed by 2 bases and J by 0 bases, leaving 7 bases between them. For the CDR3, the DNA is TGTGCCAGCAGTTTAAGAGGGTTGAACACTGAAGCTTTCTTT. Translated: CASSLRGLNTEAFF. The entire variable domain, with the rest obtained from reference TRBV28 and TRBJ1-1, is as follows: DVKVTQSSRYLVKRTGEKVFLECVQDMDHENMFWYRQDPGLGLRLIYFSYDVKMKEKGDIPEGYSVSREKKERFSLILESASTNQTSMYLCASSLRGLNTEAFFGQGTRLTVV.

The rearrangement uses TRBV9 and TRBJ2-2, with D perhaps TRBD2 (6 bases). The germline V and J ends were trimmed by 0 bases and 4 bases, with 7 bases remaining between them. The CDR3 sequence is 14 residues long. The germline gives CDR1 SGDLS, CDR2 YYNGEE. The CDR3 loop reads CASSVAGATGELFF. The CDR3 coding sequence is TGTGCCAGCAGCGTAGCGGGAGCCACCGGGGAGCTGTTTTTT.

The chain has TRBV19 and TRBJ2-2; 16 bases agree with TRBD2. Germline CDR1 is LNHDA and CDR2 is SQIVND (reference sequence). Trimming took 5 bases from V and 5 from J; bases not matched to a gene: 5. The CDR3 spans 17 residues. CDR3 loop: CASSWGLAGGGTGELFF. CDR3 in DNA: TGTGCCAGTAGTTGGGGACTAGCGGGAGGGGGAACCGGGGAGCTGTTTTTT.

The rearrangement uses TRBV19 and TRBJ2-7, with 10 positions matching TRBD1. With V trimmed by 4 bases and J by 1 base, 7 bases remained unmatched. Germline loops: CDR1 LNHDA, CDR2 SQIVND (reference sequence). The CDR3 runs to 16 residues. This CDR3 is CASSTGQGKRSYEQYF. For the CDR3, the DNA is TGTGCCAGTAGTACGGGACAGGGGAAGAGATCCTACGAGCAGTACTTC.

The chain couples TRBV28 to TRBJ2-1; 11 nucleotides agree with TRBD2. Trimming at V came to 8 bases and at J to 11 bases, leaving 5 bases not matched to a gene. The CDR3 length is 12 residues. The germline CDR1 and CDR2 sequences are MDHEN and SYDVKM. For the CDR3, the DNA is TGTGCCAGCGCCCCTAGCGGGAGGAAGCAGTTCTTC. This codes for CASAPSGRKQFF.

This chain uses TRBV23-1 with TRBJ2-5; TRBD2 might be the D (6 bases). TRBV23-1 is an ORF for which the function is uncertain. V lost 0 bases, J lost 5 bases, and 10 bases lay in between. This CDR3 is 14 amino acids long. The DNA of the CDR3 is TGCGCCAGCAGTCAATCGGAGGGGCCGGAGACCCAGTACTTC. Translated: CASSQSEGPETQYF.

The J gene is TRBJ1-5, the V gene TRBV28; 7 bases align to TRBD1. V shed 6 bases and J 4 bases; nucleotides not matched to a gene: 9. The CDR3 spans 15 residues. In germline, CDR1 is MDHEN, CDR2 SYDVKM. The chain's CDR3 is CASSSKTGPNQPQHF. Written as DNA, the CDR3 is TGTGCCAGCAGCAGTAAGACAGGGCCAAATCAGCCCCAGCATTTT. Full variable domain (outside the CDR3, taken from reference TRBV28 and TRBJ1-5): DVKVTQSSRYLVKRTGEKVFLECVQDMDHENMFWYRQDPGLGLRLIYFSYDVKMKEKGDIPEGYSVSREKKERFSLILESASTNQTSMYLCASSSKTGPNQPQHFGDGTRLSIL.

The chain has TRBV14 and TRBJ2-1; TRBD2 matches 13 bases. Trimming at V came to 1 base and at J to 7 bases, leaving 4 bases not matched to a gene. The CDR3 length is 16 residues. The germline V gene encodes CDR1 SGHDN and CDR2 FVKESK. The CDR3 is CASSQGGLAGSNEQFF. The DNA for the CDR3 is TGTGCCAGCAGCCAAGGGGGACTAGCGGGAAGTAATGAGCAGTTCTTC.

The chain carries TRBV7-3 and TRBJ2-2; no clear D. The ends were cut back, 5 bases at V and 3 bases at J, with 13 bases in the middle. CDR3 length: 15 residues. Per the germline V gene, CDR1 is SGHTA and CDR2 is FQGTGA. DNA of the CDR3: TGTGCCAGCAGCCCTAGTTCCGGAGACACCGGGGAGCTGTTTTTT. This encodes CASSPSSGDTGELFF.

The CDR3: CATRATSGPQGNEQFF. The CDR3 DNA reads TGTGCCACCAGGGCAACTAGCGGGCCCCAGGGCAATGAGCAGTTCTTC. The J gene is TRBJ2-1, the V gene TRBV15; 9 bases align to TRBD2. CDR1 and CDR2 from the germline V gene are LNHNV and YYDKDF (reference sequence). The junction had 12 bases not matched to a gene; V was cut back by 6 bases and J by 6 bases. The CDR3 runs to 16 residues.

The rearrangement links TRBV5-1 to TRBJ2-5, with 12 bases identical to TRBD2. The junction had 2 bases not matched to a gene; V was cut back by 5 bases and J by 3 bases. This CDR3 spans 14 amino acids. Germline V CDR1 and CDR2: SGHRS, YFSETQ. The DNA for the CDR3 is TGCGCCAGCAGTCGACTAGCGGGGGAAGAGACCCAGTACTTC. Translated, it gives CASSRLAGEETQYF.

This sequence joins TRBV6-2 or TRBV6-3 and TRBJ1-2, with no clear D. V lost 2 bases and J 7 bases, leaving 20 bases between the germline ends. Germline V gene data show CDR1 as MNHEY and CDR2 as SVGEGT. This CDR3 comprises 16 residues. The CDR3 coding sequence is TGTGCCAGCAGTTACCTAAGCCCCGCCGGGTCCGGTGGCTACACCTTC. Translation gives CASSYLSPAGSGGYTF.

V and J are TRBV5-4 and TRBJ2-2, with D perhaps TRBD2 (5 bases). Germline V gives CDR1 SGHNT, CDR2 YYREEE (reference sequence). V lost 3 bases to trimming and J lost 6 bases, with 12 bases between them. The CDR3 has 14 residues. CDR3 residues: CASSSRDRAGELFF. In DNA form, the CDR3 reads TGTGCCAGCAGCTCCCGGGATCGGGCCGGGGAGCTGTTTTTT. Using reference TRBV5-4 and TRBJ2-2 for the parts outside the CDR3, the full variable domain is ETGVTQSPTHLIKTRGQQVTLRCSSQSGHNTVSWYQQALGQGPQFIFQYYREEENGRGNFPPRFSGLQFPNYSSELNVNALELDDSALYLCASSSRDRAGELFFGEGSRLTVL.

The chain carries TRBV9 and TRBJ1-2; a weak D match, TRBD1 (6 bases). The CDR3 is made up of 16 amino acids. Per germline, CDR1 SGDLS and CDR2 YYNGEE. V was clipped by 4 bases and J by 1 base, with 17 bases between them. The DNA for the CDR3 is TGTGCCAGCAGCATTCAACCGGGACACGATAACTATGGCTACACCTTC. Translation gives CASSIQPGHDNYGYTF. The variable domain in full, with the rest retrieved from reference TRBV9 and TRBJ1-2, is DSGVTQTPKHLITATGQRVTLRCSPRSGDLSVYWYQQSLDQGLQFLIQYYNGEERAKGNILERFSAQQFPDLHSELNLSSLELGDSALYFCASSIQPGHDNYGYTFGSGTRLTVV.

The chain employs TRBV9 and TRBJ1-2, with D maybe TRBD1 (6 bases). Trimming removed 3 bases from V and 2 bases from J, with 11 bases in between. CDR3 size: 14 residues. The V gene's germline CDR1 is SGDLS and CDR2 YYNGEE. CDR3 sequence: CASSGYRENYGYTF. CDR3 sequence (DNA): TGTGCCAGCAGCGGATACAGGGAAAACTATGGCTACACCTTC.

The chain has TRBV6-5 and TRBJ2-2; 9 bases line up with TRBD1. V lost 2 bases to trimming and J lost 5 bases; unmatched junction nucleotides: 6. Germline V gene sequence: CDR1 MNHEY, CDR2 SVGAGI. The CDR3 runs 16 residues. This CDR3 reads CASSYGTGWGTGELFF. CDR3 DNA: TGTGCCAGCAGTTACGGGACAGGGTGGGGGACCGGGGAGCTGTTTTTT.

This clone was seen more than once but under ten times. V and J are TRBV6-1 and TRBJ1-2; D gene ambiguous. Germline CDR1 reads MNHNS; CDR2 reads SASEGT. This CDR3 has 14 residues. Trimming took off 6 bases at V and 4 bases at J, with 15 bases between the two ends. DNA of the CDR3: TGTGCCAGCAGGGACGGGGAGAAACCCTATGGCTACACCTTC. As protein: CASRDGEKPYGYTF.

This clone was counted once. The V call is TRBV30, the J call TRBJ1-1; TRBD1 might be the D (6 bases). The germline V and J ends were trimmed by 2 bases and 7 bases, with 17 bases remaining between them. The CDR3 loop spans 14 amino acids. Germline-derived CDR1 and CDR2 are GTSNPN and SVGIG (reference sequence). Written as DNA, the CDR3 is TGTGCCTGGAGTATGGTCAGGGGAGCTAGTGAAGCTTTCTTT. This sequence encodes CAWSMVRGASEAFF.